This T cell receptor (beta chain) is drawn from a study of pediatric ulcerative colitis. Germline V gene sequence: CDR1 SGHNT, CDR2 YYREEE (reference sequence). This CDR3 region has 15 residues. The ends were cut back, 4 bases at V and 0 bases at J, with 13 bases in the middle. Sequencing used immunoSEQ multiplex PCR; TCRdb keeps in-frame clones, though not all of them. Among about 64,000 clones, 86% were seen once, and the ten largest hold approximately 3.5%. The TCR comes from a boy younger than 18 with severe ulcerative colitis. The chain joins TRBV5-4 to TRBJ1-1; D may be TRBD1 (5 bases). The material sequenced was blood. For the CDR3, the DNA is TGTGCCAGCAGCATGGGGGGGTACATGAACACTGAAGCTTTCTTT. Its translation is CASSMGGYMNTEAFF.